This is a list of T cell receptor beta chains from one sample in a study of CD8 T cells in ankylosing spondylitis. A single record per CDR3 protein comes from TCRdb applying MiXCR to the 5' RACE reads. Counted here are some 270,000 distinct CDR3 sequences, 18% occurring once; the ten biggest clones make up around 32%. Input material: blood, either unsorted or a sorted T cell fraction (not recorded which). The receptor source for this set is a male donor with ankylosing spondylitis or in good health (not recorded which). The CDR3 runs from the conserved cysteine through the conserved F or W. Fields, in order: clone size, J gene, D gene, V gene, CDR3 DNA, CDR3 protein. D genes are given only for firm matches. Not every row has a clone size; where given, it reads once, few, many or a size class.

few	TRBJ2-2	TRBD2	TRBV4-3	TGCGCCAGCAGCCAGAGCAGGACTAGCACCGGGGAGCTGTTTTTT	CASSQSRTSTGELFF
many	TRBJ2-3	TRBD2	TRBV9	TGTGCCAGCAGCTCGTCCTTAGCGGGAGAGGGTATTGATACGCAGTATTTT	CASSSSLAGEGIDTQYF
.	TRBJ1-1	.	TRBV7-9	TGTGCCAGCAGCTTACTCCAAGCTGGGAGGGCGAACACTGAAGCTTTCTTT	CASSLLQAGRANTEAFF
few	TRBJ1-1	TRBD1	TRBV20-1	TGCAGTGATGCGGGACAGTCGAACACTGAAGCTTTCTTT	CSDAGQSNTEAFF
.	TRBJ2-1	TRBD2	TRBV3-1	TGTGCCAGCACCCAAGAGGGGACTAGCGGGAGGTACAATGAGCAGTTCTTC	CASTQEGTSGRYNEQFF
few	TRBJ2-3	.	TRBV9	TGTGCCAGCAGCGTAGGGAGGTATAGCACAGATACGCAGTATTTT	CASSVGRYSTDTQYF
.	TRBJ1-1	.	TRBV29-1	TGCAGCGTTGAAGAGGGGGCAGCTGAAGCTTTCTTT	CSVEEGAAEAFF
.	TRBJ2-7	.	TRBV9	TGTGCCAGACCGGGGCCAGGGAAGATCCACGAGCAGTACTTC	CARPGPGKIHEQYF
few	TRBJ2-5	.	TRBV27	TGTGCCAGCAGTTCAGCCTTGGAGGAGACCCAGTACTTC	CASSSALEETQYF
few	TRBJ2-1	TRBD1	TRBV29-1	TGCAGCGTTGAAGATAACAGGGGCATCAATGAGCAGTTCTTC	CSVEDNRGINEQFF
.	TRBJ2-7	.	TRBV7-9	TGTGCCAGCAGCCCCCCCCGGGTGGTAGCCTACGAGCAGTACTTC	CASSPPRVVAYEQYF
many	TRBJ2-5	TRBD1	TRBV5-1	TGCGCCAGCAGCTTGGGACAGGGGGAAGAGACCCAGTACTTC	CASSLGQGEETQYF
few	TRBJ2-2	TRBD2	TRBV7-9	TGTGCCACCCAACGGGGGGACACCGGGGAGCTGTTTTTT	CATQRGDTGELFF
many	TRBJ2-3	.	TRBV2	TGTGCCAGCAGTGGCCTATCGGACAGCACAGATACGCAGTATTTT	CASSGLSDSTDTQYF
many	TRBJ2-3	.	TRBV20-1	TGCAGTGCGTGGGGGGCGGGAGTCACAGATACGCAGTATTTT	CSAWGAGVTDTQYF
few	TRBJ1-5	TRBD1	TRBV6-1	TGTGCCAGCAGTCCGGGAACAAGGACAGGGGGCGGGGGGCAGCCCCAGCATTTT	CASSPGTRTGGGGQPQHF
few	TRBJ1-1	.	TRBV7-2	TGTGCCAGCAGCTTAATTGGATCCAGATACACTGAAGCTTTCTTT	CASSLIGSRYTEAFF
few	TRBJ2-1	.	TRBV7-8	TGTGCCAGCAGCTTAGCGCTGGGGGTTTACAATGAGCAGTTCTTC	CASSLALGVYNEQFF
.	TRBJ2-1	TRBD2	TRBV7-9	TGTGCCAGCAGACTAGCGGACTACTCCTACAATGAGCAGTTCTTC	CASRLADYSYNEQFF
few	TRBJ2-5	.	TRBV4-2	TGTGCCAGCAGCCAAGATGATAGCGAAAACCAAGAGACCCAGTACTTC	CASSQDDSENQETQYF
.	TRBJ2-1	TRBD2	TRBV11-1	TGTGCCAGCAGCTTGGGAGCGGGGTCCTACAATGAGCAGTTCTTC	CASSLGAGSYNEQFF
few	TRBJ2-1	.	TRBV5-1	TGCGCCAGCAGCTTGGATGCGGGCAGCTCCTACAATGAGCAGTTCTTC	CASSLDAGSSYNEQFF
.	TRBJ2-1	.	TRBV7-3	TGTGCCAGCAGCTTATATCCGAGAACTGAGCAGTTCTTC	CASSLYPRTEQFF
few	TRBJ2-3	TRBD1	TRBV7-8	TGTGCCAGCAGCTTAGCAGGACAGGGGAGGTATACAGATACGCAGTATTTT	CASSLAGQGRYTDTQYF
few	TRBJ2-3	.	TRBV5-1	TGCGCCAGCAGCTTGGACTCTAGACAGTCTAGCACAGATACGCAGTATTTT	CASSLDSRQSSTDTQYF
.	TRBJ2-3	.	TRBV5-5	TGTGCCAGCAGCTTGTTTGTAGAACGGGAGACCGGCACAGATACGCAGTATTTT	CASSLFVERETGTDTQYF
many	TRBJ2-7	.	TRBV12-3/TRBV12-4	TGTGCCAGCAGTCGCTCGGCCCCCTACGAGCAGTACTTC	CASSRSAPYEQYF
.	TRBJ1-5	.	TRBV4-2	TGTGCCAGCAGCCAAGCAAATCAGCCCCAGCATTTT	CASSQANQPQHF
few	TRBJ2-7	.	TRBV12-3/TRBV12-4	TGTGCCAGCAGTTTGTGGGCAGGGAACAACGAGCAGTACTTC	CASSLWAGNNEQYF
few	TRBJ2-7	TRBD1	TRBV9	TGTGCCAGCAGCGTCTCCGGGACAGGGGCCTACGAGCAGTACTTC	CASSVSGTGAYEQYF
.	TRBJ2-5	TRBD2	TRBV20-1	TGCAGTGCAAGTAGCGGGAACCAAAGAGAGGCCCAGTACTTC	CSASSGNQREAQYF
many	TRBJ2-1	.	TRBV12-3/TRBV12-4	TGTGCCAGCTCGGACTACAATGAGCAGTTCTTC	CASSDYNEQFF
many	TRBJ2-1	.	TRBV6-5	TGTGCCAGCAGTTACGTAATGGATAACAATGAGCAGTTCTTC	CASSYVMDNNEQFF
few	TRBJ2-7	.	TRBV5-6	TGTGCCAGCAGCGAGATCAACACCTACGAGCAGTACTTC	CASSEINTYEQYF
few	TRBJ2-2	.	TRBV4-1	TGCGCCAGCAGCCGAGGAGGGGCCTCGAACACCGGGGAGCTGTTTTTT	CASSRGGASNTGELFF
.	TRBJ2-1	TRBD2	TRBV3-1	TGTGCCAGCTGCCAAGGGGTCCTAGCGGGCCCCTACAATGAGCAGTTCTTC	CASCQGVLAGPYNEQFF
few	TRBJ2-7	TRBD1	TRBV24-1	TGTGCCACCAGTGACGGACAGGGGGCTGGGCAGTACTTC	CATSDGQGAGQYF
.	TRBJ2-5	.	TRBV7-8	TGTGCCAGCAGCTCCACGTCGACTCCAGAGACCCAGTACTTC	CASSSTSTPETQYF